The clone carrying this T cell receptor beta chain was seen a handful of times. This entry belongs to a study of radiotherapy plus CTLA-4 blockade in lung cancer. The germline V gene encodes CDR1 SGHNT and CDR2 YYREEE (reference sequence). The CDR3 spans 13 residues. Deletions cut 4 bases from V and 3 bases from J, with 11 bases between. The method was immunoSEQ multiplex PCR; TCRdb's version includes in-frame clones alone and lacks a portion of them. Here the sample spans about 97,000 clones, 65% to 80% being singletons. Sequencing was performed on peripheral blood, taken from a patient treated with radiotherapy plus ipilimumab. The V gene is TRBV5-4, the J gene TRBJ2-7; possible D gene TRBD1, 6 bases. The clonotype comes from a human donor with non-small cell lung cancer who had a partial response to radiotherapy plus ipilimumab. Some clones in this sample may be carry-over from other donors' samples. The CDR3 here is CASSIGTLYEQYF. CDR3 DNA sequence: TGTGCCAGCAGCATCGGGACACTCTACGAGCAGTACTTC. Filled out from reference TRBV5-4 and TRBJ2-7, the complete variable domain reads ETGVTQSPTHLIKTRGQQVTLRCSSQSGHNTVSWYQQALGQGPQFIFQYYREEENGRGNFPPRFSGLQFPNYSSELNVNALELDDSALYLCASSIGTLYEQYFGPGTRLTVT.